This T cell receptor (beta chain) was documented in a study of blood T cell repertoires in COVID-19. About the research overall: The study drew acute and convalescent COVID-19 samples from the United States, Italy and Spain. The analysed material was cDNA or gDNA that came from T cells, B-cell-depleted T cells, or PBMCs.

Per the original methods: Amplification with reference gene primers provided the estimates of nucleated cell counts. Clones were read by immunoSEQ multiplex PCR, and TCRdb kept only the in-frame ones, dropping some. The V and J calls and clone size come from that table; D and trimming were worked out from the DNA. The sample has about 230,000 clones, 85% seen once; the top ten hold 5.1%. CDR3 length: 13 residues. Germline assignment: CDR1 ENHRY and CDR2 SYGVKD. Germline trimming cut 4 bases from V and 5 bases from J; bases unmatched to any gene: 4. Seattle participants joined during active infection and were tracked over time.

The J gene is TRBJ2-7, the V gene TRBV10-3; TRBD1 matches at 8 bases. Input material: peripheral blood. The source is a man aged 45-65 years with COVID-19, enrolled during active disease. CDR3 coding DNA: TGTGCCATCAGTGCTAGGGGACAGGACGAGCAGTACTTC. This codes for CAISARGQDEQYF.